This TCR beta chain is drawn from a study of cytomegalovirus exposure and HLA in healthy donors. PCR involved 60 Vbeta and 13 Jbeta primers. Some clones are missing from TCRdb's copy, which holds only in-frame ones; the method was immunoSEQ multiplex PCR. The sample shows about 140,000 clones, approximately 77% of them seen only once. Trimming removed 4 bases at V and 4 bases at J, with 20 bases between. The CDR3 sequence is 16 residues long. The germline CDR1 and CDR2 sequences are SGHNT and YYREEE (reference sequence). This clone has a single count. The TCR was taken from a woman aged 40 to 50 in good health and CMV-seronegative. The chain joins TRBV5-4 to TRBJ1-2, with no clear D. Sequenced input: PBMCs. In nucleotides, the CDR3 is TGTGCCAGCAGCGTCTGGGCTACAGCCTCAGGCTATGGCTACACCTTC. Residues: CASSVWATASGYGYTF.